A selection of T cell receptor beta chains follows, all from one sample in a study of response to subunit inactivated influenza vaccine. TCRdb ran MiXCR on the RT-PCR reads and lists one entry per CDR3 protein. Of almost 600,000 distinct CDR3 sequences detected, 12% to 15% appear once; the ten largest clones hold 11%. The specimen comprised PBMCs from blood, sampled 11 to 12 days after vaccination. The receptors derive from a man in his fifties or sixties who received an inactivated influenza vaccine. Each CDR3 is given with its conserved first and last residue. D genes are given only for firm matches. Rows give clone size only sometimes, using once, few, many, or a class for an expanded clone.

>TRBV3-1|many|-|TRBJ2-7
CASSQDLAFSGEQYF
TGTGCCAGCAGCCAAGATCTAGCCTTTAGCGGCGAGCAGTACTTC
>TRBV7-2|-|-|TRBJ2-7
CASSTGPRGLGYEQYF
TGTGCCAGCAGCACAGGCCCCAGGGGCCTAGGCTACGAGCAGTACTTC
>TRBV7-9|many|-|TRBJ2-2
CASMADTGELFF
TGTGCCAGCATGGCGGACACCGGGGAGCTGTTTTTT
>TRBV11-2|-|-|TRBJ1-1
CASSLTGARSRWNTEAFF
TGTGCCAGCAGCTTAACTGGTGCTCGAAGCCGTTGGAACACTGAAGCTTTCTTT
>TRBV29-1|few|TRBD1|TRBJ2-5
CSVGDRAQETQYF
TGCAGCGTTGGGGACAGGGCCCAAGAGACCCAGTACTTC
>TRBV4-1|-|-|TRBJ2-3
CASSQDRRADTQYF
TGCGCCAGCAGCCAAGATAGGAGGGCAGATACGCAGTATTTT
>TRBV11-2|-|TRBD2|TRBJ2-5
CASSRLTSTLETQYF
TGTGCCAGCAGCCGACTGACTAGCACCCTAGAGACCCAGTACTTC
>TRBV12-3/TRBV12-4|-|-|TRBJ2-7
CASTRAGGQAYEQYF
TGTGCCAGCACTCGTGCAGGGGGGCAAGCCTACGAGCAGTACTTC
>TRBV7-6|few|TRBD1|TRBJ1-4
CASSFGQATSSEKLFF
TGTGCCAGCAGCTTTGGACAGGCGACTAGCAGTGAAAAACTGTTTTTT
>TRBV29-1|many|TRBD2|TRBJ2-1
CSVARPAGLNEQFF
TGCAGCGTTGCTCGGCCAGCGGGATTGAATGAGCAGTTCTTC
>TRBV24-1|-|-|TRBJ1-2
CATSDGGGLDYGYTF
TGTGCCACCAGTGATGGCGGGGGGCTAGACTATGGCTACACCTTC
>TRBV7-3|many|TRBD2|TRBJ2-1
CASSLTSGSFNEQFF
TGTGCCAGCAGCTTAACTAGCGGGAGTTTTAATGAGCAGTTCTTC
>TRBV7-6|few|-|TRBJ1-3
CASSLSGGNTIYF
TGTGCCAGCAGCTTAAGTGGCGGAAACACCATATATTTT
>TRBV5-6|-|-|TRBJ2-7
CASSLVFSSISYEQYF
TGTGCCAGCAGCTTGGTTTTCAGTAGTATCTCCTACGAGCAGTACTTC
>TRBV7-7|many|-|TRBJ2-5
CASSQTGRGETQYF
TGTGCCAGCAGCCAGACAGGGCGGGGAGAGACCCAGTACTTC
>TRBV5-4|-|TRBD1|TRBJ1-5
CASSLADDRGFVVNQPQHF
TGTGCCAGCAGCTTGGCCGATGACAGGGGGTTCGTTGTTAATCAGCCCCAGCATTTT
>TRBV5-1|few|-|TRBJ2-4
CASSSGTVDIQYF
TGCGCCAGCAGCTCCGGGACTGTGGACATTCAGTACTTC
>TRBV6-5|few|TRBD2|TRBJ2-3
CASSSHGTSGDTQYF
TGTGCCAGCAGTTCCCACGGGACTAGCGGAGATACGCAGTATTTT
>TRBV7-8|many|-|TRBJ2-7
CASSYNPGVAAHEQYF
TGTGCCAGCAGCTATAACCCCGGGGTAGCCGCCCACGAGCAGTACTTC
>TRBV5-6|-|-|TRBJ1-1
CASSLGLGGTEAFF
TGTGCCAGCAGCTTAGGCCTTGGTGGGACTGAAGCTTTCTTT
>TRBV27|few|-|TRBJ1-2
CASSPYGVSGYTF
TGTGCCAGCAGTCCTTACGGGGTCTCTGGCTACACCTTC
>TRBV10-3|few|-|TRBJ2-1
CAISQVNEQFF
TGTGCCATCAGCCAAGTCAATGAGCAGTTCTTC
>TRBV28|-|-|TRBJ2-3
CASSLLSVRADTQYF
TGTGCCAGCAGTTTATTGTCGGTTCGGGCAGATACGCAGTATTTT
>TRBV20-1|few|TRBD2|TRBJ2-7
CSALPASGISYEQYF
TGCAGTGCTCTCCCAGCTAGCGGGATCTCCTACGAGCAGTACTTC
>TRBV2|few|-|TRBJ2-4
CASRAGNNRNIQYF
TGTGCCAGCAGAGCAGGGAATAATAGGAACATTCAGTACTTC
>TRBV5-4|-|-|TRBJ2-5
CASSFNEGLKTQYF
TGTGCCAGCAGCTTTAACGAGGGGCTGAAGACCCAGTACTTC
>TRBV7-9|-|-|TRBJ2-5
CASSSRLRGQETQYF
TGTGCCAGCAGCTCCAGACTCCGGGGCCAAGAGACCCAGTACTTC
>TRBV7-2|-|TRBD1|TRBJ2-4
CASSFAAGGDKNIQYF
TGTGCCAGCAGCTTTGCGGCAGGGGGAGACAAAAACATTCAGTACTTC
>TRBV7-2|-|TRBD2|TRBJ2-7
CASSKTSVPLEQYF
TGTGCCAGCAGCAAGACTAGCGTGCCCCTCGAGCAGTACTTC